Below, 17 T cell receptor beta chains from the same sample are listed, as sequenced in a study of blood T cell repertoires in COVID-19. Repertoires were generated with immunoSEQ multiplex PCR, while TCRdb's copy carries only in-frame clones and drops some. The sample lists approximately 150,000 clones; 85% to 90% were seen once. Sequenced material: peripheral blood. The receptor source for this set is a woman aged 55-75 years with acute or convalescent COVID-19.

V and J are TRBV2 and TRBJ1-1, with D possibly TRBD1 on 5 matching bases. The CDR3 extends over 14 amino acids. Trimming pared 6 bases from V and 1 base from J, leaving 12 bases between. Germline V gene sequence: CDR1 SNHLY, CDR2 FYNNEI. CDR3 sequence (DNA): TGTGCCAGCAGACATCGGACAACGAACACTGAAGCTTTCTTT. It translates to CASRHRTTNTEAFF.

V gene TRBV24-1 combines with J gene TRBJ1-1, with D perhaps TRBD1 (5 bases). The CDR3 consists of 14 residues. CDR1 and CDR2 (germline): KGHDR, SFDVKD. V shed 9 bases and J shed 0 bases, with 13 bases lying between them. CDR3 nucleotide sequence: TGTGCCACCTCGGCGGGAGGGGTGAACACTGAAGCTTTCTTT. It yields the protein CATSAGGVNTEAFF.

The chain has TRBV6-6 and TRBJ1-2, with D possibly being TRBD1 (5 bases). The germline gives CDR1 MNHNY, CDR2 SVGAGI (reference sequence). The CDR3 has 15 amino acids. Trimming left V 2 bases short and J 7 bases short, with 17 bases between. Here the CDR3 DNA reads TGTGCCAGCAGTTACAAAAGACAGTTCTTCCTTGGCTACACCTTC. This sequence encodes CASSYKRQFFLGYTF.

The J gene is TRBJ2-6, the V gene TRBV30; 10 positions match TRBD1. Trimming took 2 bases from V and 2 from J; bases not matched to a gene: 3. CDR3 length: 16 amino acids. CDR1 and CDR2 (germline): GTSNPN, SVGIG (reference sequence). The CDR3 sequence: CAWSTGTGAGANVLTF. CDR3 nucleotides: TGTGCCTGGAGTACTGGGACAGGGGCTGGGGCCAACGTCCTGACTTTC.

The chain links TRBV6-5 to TRBJ1-2; D gene unclear. The CDR3 is 12 residues long. V dropped 6 bases and J dropped 5 bases, with 10 bases sitting between them. CDR1 is MNHEY and CDR2 is SVGAGI in the germline V gene. The CDR3 DNA follows: TGTGCCAGCAGATCCGACTTATATGGCTACACCTTC. Translating it yields CASRSDLYGYTF.

This chain uses TRBV5-1 with TRBJ1-1, with 8 bases lining up with TRBD1. The CDR3 runs 13 residues. Looked up from germline, CDR1 is SGHRS and CDR2 is YFSETQ. V lost 5 bases and J lost 6; bases outside the gene matches: 6. The CDR3 here is CASSSQGASEAFF. CDR3 nucleotides: TGCGCCAGCAGTTCCCAGGGGGCGTCTGAAGCTTTCTTT.

V is TRBV18 and J is TRBJ2-7, with TRBD1 matching 7 bases. Trimming took 3 bases from V and 6 from J; bases not matched to a gene: 5. The germline V gene has CDR1 KGHSH and CDR2 LQKENI. There are 13 residues in the CDR3. DNA for the CDR3: TGTGCCAGCTCACCCGACAGGGACGGCGAGCAGTACTTC. This gives the protein CASSPDRDGEQYF.

This clone occurred once. J is TRBJ2-2 and V is TRBV9; D unresolved. The germline V and J ends were trimmed by 7 bases and 0 bases, with 7 bases remaining between them. The CDR3 consists of 13 residues. CDR1 SGDLS and CDR2 YYNGEE come from the germline V gene. The CDR3 sequence is CASRYSNTGELFF. The CDR3 region has the DNA TGTGCCAGCCGGTACTCGAACACCGGGGAGCTGTTTTTT.

CDR3: CASSIGNRGQETQYF. CDR3 bases: TGTGCCAGCAGCATAGGGAACAGGGGCCAAGAGACCCAGTACTTC. The rearrangement joins TRBV11-2 to TRBJ2-5; TRBD1 matches at 7 bases. The CDR3 is 15 residues long. In germline, CDR1 is SGHAT, CDR2 FQNNGV. V shed 5 bases and J 1 base; nucleotides not matched to a gene: 7.

This clone has only a few counts. V and J are TRBV24-1 and TRBJ2-7; no reliable D call. The V gene's germline CDR1 is KGHDR and CDR2 SFDVKD. The CDR3 contains 14 residues. V lost 1 base and J 0 bases, leaving 6 bases between the germline ends. CDR3: CATSDFGLSYEQYF. CDR3 nucleotide sequence: TGTGCCACCAGTGATTTTGGGCTCTCCTACGAGCAGTACTTC.

This clone came up a few times. This chain joins TRBV12-3 or TRBV12-4 and TRBJ2-1; D gene uncertain. V gave up 1 base and J gave up 7 bases, with 5 bases separating them. The CDR3 runs 12 residues. CDR3 nucleotide sequence: TGTGCCAGCAGTTTAGTCCCGAATGAGCAGTTCTTC. Its translation: CASSLVPNEQFF.

The rearrangement joins TRBV7-8 to TRBJ2-2; possible D gene TRBD1, 6 bases. Trimming stripped 3 bases from V and 1 base from J, with 9 bases between. The germline CDR1 and CDR2 sequences are SGHVS and FQNEAQ. The CDR3 runs 15 residues. The CDR3 DNA sequence: TGTGCCAGCAGCTTTGACAGGATGAACACCGGGGAGCTGTTTTTT. This codes for CASSFDRMNTGELFF.

Comments on this clone: Its ends do not fully match the called genes, so a read error is possible. The chain links TRBV7-7 to TRBJ2-1; 7 nucleotides agree with TRBD2. CDR1 is SSHAT, CDR2 FNYEAQ, per germline (reference sequence). This CDR3 is built from 13 residues. The CDR3 region has the DNA TGTGCTAGCAGCTTTGGGGGGGGAAATGAGCAGTTCTTC. Amino acid sequence: CASSFGGGNEQFF.

The rearrangement uses TRBV14 and TRBJ2-3; D call uncertain. The germline gives CDR1 SGHDN, CDR2 FVKESK. Trimming removed 4 bases from V and 5 bases from J, with 4 bases in between. The length of the CDR3 is 11 residues. The CDR3 DNA follows: TGTGCCAGCAGCCTCAGAGATACGCAGTATTTT. Translation: CASSLRDTQYF.

In this sample, this clone turned up a few times. A junction end diverges from the germline sequence, so it may reflect a read error. The chain joins TRBV7-7 to TRBJ1-4, with D unclear. The CDR3 has 13 amino acids. Per germline, CDR1 SSHAT and CDR2 FNYEAQ (reference sequence). The CDR3: CASSSLPNEKLFF. In DNA, the CDR3 is TGTGCTAGCAGCTCCCTTCCTAATGAAAAACTGTTTTTT.

The chain uses TRBV19 and TRBJ2-5; maybe TRBD2 (6 bases). V lost 6 bases, J lost 5 bases, and 13 bases lay in between. The CDR3 extends over 13 amino acids. From germline, CDR1 is LNHDA and CDR2 SQIVND (reference sequence). The CDR3 DNA reads TGTGCCAGTAGGCCGCGGGGCCGGGAGACCCAGTACTTC. It encodes CASRPRGRETQYF. The complete variable domain, with remaining parts taken from reference TRBV19 and TRBJ2-5, reads DGGITQSPKYLFRKEGQNVTLSCEQNLNHDAMYWYRQDPGQGLRLIYYSQIVNDFQKGDIAEGYSVSREKKESFPLTVTSAQKNPTAFYLCASRPRGRETQYFGPGTRLLVL.

The V gene is TRBV11-3, the J gene TRBJ2-1, with TRBD2 identical over 8 bases. Germline V gives CDR1 SGHNT, CDR2 YENEEA. V lost 5 bases and J lost 0; bases outside the gene matches: 6. CDR3 length: 16 amino acids. For the CDR3, the DNA is TGTGCCAGCAGCCCGTTCCGGGGGGGCTCCTACAATGAGCAGTTCTTC. It translates to CASSPFRGGSYNEQFF.